This is a list of T cell receptor beta chains from one sample in a study of OX40 agonist ivuxolimab in advanced cancers. The repertoire was sequenced with immunoSEQ multiplex PCR; TCRdb's copy has only in-frame clones and lacks some. The sample comprises approximately 30,000 clones, roughly 80% of which are singletons, and 26% rests with the top ten. This sample comprised CD4+ or CD8+ T cells sorted from blood, obtained in a trial of the OX40 agonist ivuxolimab. The receptors derive from an adult with an advanced solid tumor such as melanoma, head and neck, liver or kidney cancer. Both conserved end residues are trimmed from each CDR3.

j_gene | v_gene | CDR3aa
TRBJ1-1 | TRBV7-8 | ASSLDRVDTEAF
TRBJ1-1 | TRBV7-9 | ASRWGNEAF
TRBJ2-1 | TRBV29-1 | SVAVSYNEQF
TRBJ2-2 | TRBV12-5 | ASGTSSAGELF
TRBJ2-5 | TRBV5-1 | ASSSSGLAGEETQY
TRBJ2-7 | TRBV29-1 | SVYGTDAYEQY
TRBJ2-7 | TRBV11-2 | ASSLASLYEQY
. | TRBV6-1 | ASSPPLDSSYEQY
TRBJ2-3 | TRBV19 | ASSVLLSDTQY
TRBJ1-1 | TRBV29-1 | SVRTAEAF
TRBJ1-5 | TRBV4-1 | ASSQVTGYNQPQH
TRBJ1-5 | TRBV30 | AWRLGNQPQH
TRBJ2-7 | TRBV10-3 | AITRDREDEQY
TRBJ2-1 | TRBV10-3 | AISESWDSLTGSHNEQF
TRBJ2-7 | TRBV5-6 | ASSLGQSAYEQY
TRBJ1-3 | TRBV2 | ASSDLTGVSGNTIY